The TCR beta chain described here comes from a study of blood T cell repertoires in COVID-19. Source study methods: Amplification from reference gene primers served as the basis for estimated nucleated cell counts. Repertoires were generated with immunoSEQ multiplex PCR, while TCRdb's copy carries only in-frame clones and drops some. Clonal size and the V and J genes are those of that table, whereas D and trimming came from the DNA. The sample lists 150,000 or so clones; 87% were seen once. V lost 0 bases to trimming and J lost 3 bases; unmatched junction nucleotides: 6. CDR1 SGDLS and CDR2 YYNGEE come from the germline V gene. The CDR3 has 16 residues.

The sequence derives from a woman between 45 and 65 years old with acute or convalescent COVID-19. This chain links TRBV9 with TRBJ2-5; 9 nucleotides match TRBD2. Sequencing was performed on peripheral blood. The CDR3: CASSVEAGGQKETQYF. For the CDR3, the DNA is TGTGCCAGCAGCGTAGAGGCGGGGGGGCAGAAAGAGACCCAGTACTTC.